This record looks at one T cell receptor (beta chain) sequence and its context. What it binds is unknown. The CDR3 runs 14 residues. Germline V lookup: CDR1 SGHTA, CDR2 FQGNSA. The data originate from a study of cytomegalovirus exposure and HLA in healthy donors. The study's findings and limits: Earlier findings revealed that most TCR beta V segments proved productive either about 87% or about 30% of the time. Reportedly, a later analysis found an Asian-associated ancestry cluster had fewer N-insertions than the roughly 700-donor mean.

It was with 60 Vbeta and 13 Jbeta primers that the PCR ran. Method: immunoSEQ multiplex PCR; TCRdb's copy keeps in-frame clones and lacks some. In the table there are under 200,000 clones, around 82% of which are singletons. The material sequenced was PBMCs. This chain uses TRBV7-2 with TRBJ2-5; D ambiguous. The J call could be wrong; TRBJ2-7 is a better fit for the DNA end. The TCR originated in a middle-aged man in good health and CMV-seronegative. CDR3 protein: CASSLAIYVSEQYF. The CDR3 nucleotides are TGTGCCAGCAGCTTAGCGATTTATGTCTCCGAGCAGTACTTC.